A selection of T cell receptor beta chains follows, all from one sample in a study of cytomegalovirus exposure and HLA in healthy donors. Clones were read by immunoSEQ multiplex PCR, and TCRdb kept only the in-frame ones, dropping some. Of tens of thousands of clones listed, over 55% are singletons. The sequencing sample was made of PBMCs. All receptors derive from a woman between 50 and 59 years old in good health and CMV-seropositive. Both conserved end residues are part of each CDR3. Fields, in order: D gene, CDR3 length, V gene, clone size, J gene, CDR3 DNA, CDR3 protein. D genes are given only for firm matches. Expanded clones get a size class; other rows say once, few or many, or leave the size out.

TRBD2	15	TRBV2	few	TRBJ2-5	TGTGCCAGCACCCCCTCGAGCGGGGCCCCGGAGACCCAGTACTTC	CASTPSSGAPETQYF
.	11	TRBV30	few	TRBJ2-7	TGTGCCTGGAGTTGGAGGGGTGAGCAGTACTTC	CAWSWRGEQYF
.	18	TRBV4-1	few	TRBJ2-6	TGCGCCAGCAGCCAAGAGCGTGGTCAGGTAGCTGGGGCCAACGTCCTGACTTTC	CASSQERGQVAGANVLTF
.	12	TRBV5-4	.	TRBJ2-3	TGTGCCAGCAGCCGAGGCACAGATACGCAGTATTTT	CASSRGTDTQYF
TRBD1	16	TRBV15	.	TRBJ1-3	TGTGCCACCAGCAGAGAGGACAGGGGGCTAGGAAACACCATATATTTT	CATSREDRGLGNTIYF
.	13	TRBV15	.	TRBJ1-2	TGTGCCACCAGCAGAGCAGGGGCGGGTGGCTACACCTTC	CATSRAGAGGYTF
TRBD2	15	TRBV28	few	TRBJ2-3	TGTGCCAGCAGTTTAGCGGGGGGGCCGTCAGATACGCAGTATTTT	CASSLAGGPSDTQYF
.	13	TRBV2	once	TRBJ1-2	TGTGCCAGCAGTACCGGGACACACTATGGCTACACCTTC	CASSTGTHYGYTF
.	16	TRBV4-3	.	TRBJ1-4	TGCGCCAGCAGCCAAGGGTCTAGGACAACTAATGAAAAACTGTTTTTT	CASSQGSRTTNEKLFF
TRBD2	15	TRBV7-2	.	TRBJ2-5	TGTGCCAGCAGCTTACAGCGGGGGGGCCTCGAGACCCAGTACTTC	CASSLQRGGLETQYF
TRBD1	13	TRBV10-3	.	TRBJ2-4	TGTGCCACCGCAGGGGGCAACAAAAACATTCAGTACTTC	CATAGGNKNIQYF
TRBD1	16	TRBV6-5	.	TRBJ2-5	TGTGCCAGCAGTTCTCTCCGGGACAGGGGGAGAGAGACCCAGTACTTC	CASSSLRDRGRETQYF
TRBD2	16	TRBV18	.	TRBJ2-3	TGTGCCAGCTCACCAACCGGGGGGGATAGCACAGATACGCAGTATTTT	CASSPTGGDSTDTQYF
TRBD2	15	TRBV4-2	few	TRBJ2-1	TGTGCCAGCAGCCATTCCAGCGGGGGGATTAATGAGCAGTTCTTC	CASSHSSGGINEQFF
.	13	TRBV18	once	TRBJ1-1	TGTGCCAGCTCCGGGGGGTTCGGCACTGAAGCTTTCTTT	CASSGGFGTEAFF
.	13	TRBV29-1	.	TRBJ1-5	TGCAGCGTCGGGGAGGGGAGTAGGCAGCCCCAGCATTTT	CSVGEGSRQPQHF